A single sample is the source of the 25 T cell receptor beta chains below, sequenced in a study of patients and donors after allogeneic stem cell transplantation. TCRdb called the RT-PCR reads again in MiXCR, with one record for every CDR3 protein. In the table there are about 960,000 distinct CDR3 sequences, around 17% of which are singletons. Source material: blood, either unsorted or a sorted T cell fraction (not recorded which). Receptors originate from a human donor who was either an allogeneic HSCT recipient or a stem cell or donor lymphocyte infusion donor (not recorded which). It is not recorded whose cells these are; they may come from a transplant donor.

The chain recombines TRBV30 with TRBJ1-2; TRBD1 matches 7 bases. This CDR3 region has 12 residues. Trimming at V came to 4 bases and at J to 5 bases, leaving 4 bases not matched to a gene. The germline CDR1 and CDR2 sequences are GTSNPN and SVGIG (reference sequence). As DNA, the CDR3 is TGTGCCTGGACCATGGGACAGTATGGCTACACCTTC. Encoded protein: CAWTMGQYGYTF.

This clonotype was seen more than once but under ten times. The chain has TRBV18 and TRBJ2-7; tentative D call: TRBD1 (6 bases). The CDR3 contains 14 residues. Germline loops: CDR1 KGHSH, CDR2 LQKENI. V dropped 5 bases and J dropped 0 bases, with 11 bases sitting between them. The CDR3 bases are TGTGCCAGCTCATACGGACAGAACTCCTACGAGCAGTACTTC. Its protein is CASSYGQNSYEQYF.

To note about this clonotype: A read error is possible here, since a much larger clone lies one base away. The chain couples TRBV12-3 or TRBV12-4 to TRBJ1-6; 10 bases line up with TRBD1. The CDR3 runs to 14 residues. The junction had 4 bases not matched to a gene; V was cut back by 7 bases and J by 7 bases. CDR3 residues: CASTLGQGNSPLHF. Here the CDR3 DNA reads TGTGCCAGCACCTTGGGACAGGGGAATTCACCCCTCCACTTT.

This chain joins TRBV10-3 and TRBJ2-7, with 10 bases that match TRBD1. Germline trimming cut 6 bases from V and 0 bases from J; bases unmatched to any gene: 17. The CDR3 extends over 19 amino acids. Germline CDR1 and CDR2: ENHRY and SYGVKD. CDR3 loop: CAIRGPGQGSFGLSYEQYF. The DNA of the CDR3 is TGTGCCATCAGGGGACCGGGACAGGGGTCTTTCGGTCTCTCCTACGAGCAGTACTTC.

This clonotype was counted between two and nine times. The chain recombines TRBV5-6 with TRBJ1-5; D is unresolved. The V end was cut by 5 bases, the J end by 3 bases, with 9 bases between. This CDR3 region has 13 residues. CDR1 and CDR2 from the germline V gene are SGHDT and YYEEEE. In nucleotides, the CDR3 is TGTGCCAGCAGACAAAGTCCCAATCAGCCCCAGCATTTT. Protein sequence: CASRQSPNQPQHF.

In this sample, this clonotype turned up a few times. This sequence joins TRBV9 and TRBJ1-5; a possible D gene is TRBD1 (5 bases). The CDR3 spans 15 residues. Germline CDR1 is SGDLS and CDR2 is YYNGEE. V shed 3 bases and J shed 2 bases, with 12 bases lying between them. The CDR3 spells CASSGGANGNQPQHF. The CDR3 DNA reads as TGTGCCAGCAGCGGTGGGGCGAACGGCAATCAGCCCCAGCATTTT.

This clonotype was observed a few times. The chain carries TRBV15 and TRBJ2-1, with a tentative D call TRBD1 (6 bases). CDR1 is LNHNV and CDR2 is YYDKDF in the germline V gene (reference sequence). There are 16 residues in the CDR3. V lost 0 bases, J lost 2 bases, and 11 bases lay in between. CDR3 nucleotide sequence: TGTGCCACCAGCAGAGACAGGGGTCGAACCTACAATGAGCAGTTCTTC. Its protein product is CATSRDRGRTYNEQFF.

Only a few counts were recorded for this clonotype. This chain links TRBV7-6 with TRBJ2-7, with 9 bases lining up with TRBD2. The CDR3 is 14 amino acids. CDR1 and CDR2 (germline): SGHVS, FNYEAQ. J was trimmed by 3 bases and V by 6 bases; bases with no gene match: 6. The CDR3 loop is CASSSGLALYEQYF. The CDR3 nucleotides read TGTGCCAGCAGTTCGGGACTAGCCCTCTACGAGCAGTACTTC.

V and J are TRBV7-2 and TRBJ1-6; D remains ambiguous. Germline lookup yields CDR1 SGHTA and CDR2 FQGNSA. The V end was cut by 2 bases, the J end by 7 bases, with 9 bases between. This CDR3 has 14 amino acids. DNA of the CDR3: TGTGCCAGCAGCTTATTGGCCGAAAATTCACCCCTCCACTTT. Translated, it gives CASSLLAENSPLHF.

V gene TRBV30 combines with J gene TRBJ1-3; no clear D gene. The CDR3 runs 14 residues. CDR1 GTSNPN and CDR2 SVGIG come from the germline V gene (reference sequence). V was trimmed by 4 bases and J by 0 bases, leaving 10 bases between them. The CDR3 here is CAWTHRGSGNTIYF. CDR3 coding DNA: TGTGCCTGGACCCATCGGGGCTCTGGAAACACCATATATTTT.

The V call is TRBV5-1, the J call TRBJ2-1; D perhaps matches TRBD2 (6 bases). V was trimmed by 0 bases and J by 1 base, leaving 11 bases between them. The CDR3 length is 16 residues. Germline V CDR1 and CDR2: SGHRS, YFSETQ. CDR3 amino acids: CASSLASGASYNEQFF. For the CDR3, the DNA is TGCGCCAGCAGCTTGGCCTCGGGAGCTTCCTACAATGAGCAGTTCTTC.

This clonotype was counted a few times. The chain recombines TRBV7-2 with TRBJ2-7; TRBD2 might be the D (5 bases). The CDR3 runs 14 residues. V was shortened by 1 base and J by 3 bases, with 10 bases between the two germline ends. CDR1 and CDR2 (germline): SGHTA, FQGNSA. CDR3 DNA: TGTGCCAGCAGCTTAGTTTCCCGGGACTACGAGCAGTACTTC. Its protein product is CASSLVSRDYEQYF.

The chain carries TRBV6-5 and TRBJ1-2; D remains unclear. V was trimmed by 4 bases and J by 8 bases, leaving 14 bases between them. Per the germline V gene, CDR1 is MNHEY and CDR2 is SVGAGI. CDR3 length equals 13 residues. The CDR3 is CASSSGLTRGYTF. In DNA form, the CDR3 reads TGTGCCAGCAGTTCCGGCCTAACCCGGGGCTACACCTTC.

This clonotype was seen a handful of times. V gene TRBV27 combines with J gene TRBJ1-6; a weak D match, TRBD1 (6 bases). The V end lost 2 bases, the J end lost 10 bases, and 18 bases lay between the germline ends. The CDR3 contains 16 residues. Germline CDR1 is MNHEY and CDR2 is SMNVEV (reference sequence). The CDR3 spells CASSLKGQFFKSPLHF. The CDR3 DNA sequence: TGTGCCAGCAGTTTAAAAGGACAGTTCTTCAAGTCACCCCTCCACTTT.

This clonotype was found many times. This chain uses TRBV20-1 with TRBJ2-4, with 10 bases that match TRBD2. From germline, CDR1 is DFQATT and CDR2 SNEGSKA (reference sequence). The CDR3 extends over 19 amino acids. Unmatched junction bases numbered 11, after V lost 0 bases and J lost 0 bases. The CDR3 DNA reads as TGCAGTGCTAGAGATAGGGAGCGGGGGGGATACCGAGCCAAAAACATTCAGTACTTC. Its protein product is CSARDRERGGYRAKNIQYF.

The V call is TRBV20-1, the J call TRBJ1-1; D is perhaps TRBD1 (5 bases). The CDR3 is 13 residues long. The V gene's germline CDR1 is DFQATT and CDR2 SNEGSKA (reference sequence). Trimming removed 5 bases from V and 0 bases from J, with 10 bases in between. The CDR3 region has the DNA TGCAGTGCTCCATTGGGGGTGAACACTGAAGCTTTCTTT. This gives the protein CSAPLGVNTEAFF.

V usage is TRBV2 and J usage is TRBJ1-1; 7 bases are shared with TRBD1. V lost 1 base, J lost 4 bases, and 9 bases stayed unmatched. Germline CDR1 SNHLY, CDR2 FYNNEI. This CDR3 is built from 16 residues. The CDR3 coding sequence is TGTGCCAGCAGTGAAGTGAGGGGGCCAGGAGCCACTGAAGCTTTCTTT. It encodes CASSEVRGPGATEAFF.

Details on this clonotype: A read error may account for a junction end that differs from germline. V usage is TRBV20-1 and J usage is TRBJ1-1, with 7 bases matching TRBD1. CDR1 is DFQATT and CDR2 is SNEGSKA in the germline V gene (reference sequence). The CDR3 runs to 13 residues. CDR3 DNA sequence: TGCAGAGCTAGGGGGCCCCGGAACACTGAAGCTTTCTTT. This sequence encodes CRARGPRNTEAFF.

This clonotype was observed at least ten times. The CDR3 loop is CASSVSGDNEQFF. CDR3 nucleotides: TGTGCCAGCAGTGTTAGCGGAGACAATGAGCAGTTCTTC. The chain has TRBV6-4 and TRBJ2-1; maybe TRBD2 (6 bases). Germline lookup yields CDR1 MRHNA and CDR2 SNTAGT. V was cut by 4 bases and J by 5 bases, with 9 bases left in between. The CDR3 has 13 amino acids.

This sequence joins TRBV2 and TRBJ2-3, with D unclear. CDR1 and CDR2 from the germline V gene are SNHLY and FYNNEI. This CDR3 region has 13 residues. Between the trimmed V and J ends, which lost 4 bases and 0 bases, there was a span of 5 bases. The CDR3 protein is CASSGPSTDTQYF. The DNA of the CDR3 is TGTGCCAGCAGTGGCCCGAGCACAGATACGCAGTATTTT.

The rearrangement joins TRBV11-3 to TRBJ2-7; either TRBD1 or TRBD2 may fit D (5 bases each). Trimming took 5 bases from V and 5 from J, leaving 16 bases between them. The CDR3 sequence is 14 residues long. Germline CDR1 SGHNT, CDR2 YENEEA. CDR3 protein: CASSPLSGTNEQYF. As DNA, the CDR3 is TGTGCCAGCAGCCCTCTTTCAGGGACGAACGAGCAGTACTTC.

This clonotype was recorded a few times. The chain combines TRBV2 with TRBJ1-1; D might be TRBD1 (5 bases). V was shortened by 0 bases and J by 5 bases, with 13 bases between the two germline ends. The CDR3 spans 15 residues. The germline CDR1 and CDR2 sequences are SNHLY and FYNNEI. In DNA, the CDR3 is TGTGCCAGCAGTGAAGCGAGTCGGAGGGGTACTGAAGCTTTCTTT. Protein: CASSEASRRGTEAFF.

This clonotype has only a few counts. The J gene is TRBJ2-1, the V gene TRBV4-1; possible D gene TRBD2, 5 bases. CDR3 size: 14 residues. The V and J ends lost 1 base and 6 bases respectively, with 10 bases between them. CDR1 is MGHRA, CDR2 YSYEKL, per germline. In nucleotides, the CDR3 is TGCGCCAGCAGCCAAGTCACGGGGATCAATGAGCAGTTCTTC. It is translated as CASSQVTGINEQFF.

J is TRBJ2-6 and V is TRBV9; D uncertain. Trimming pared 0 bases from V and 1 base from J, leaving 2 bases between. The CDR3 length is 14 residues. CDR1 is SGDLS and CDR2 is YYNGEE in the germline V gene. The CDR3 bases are TGTGCCAGCAGCGTAGCATCTGGGGCCAACGTCCTGACTTTC. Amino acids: CASSVASGANVLTF.

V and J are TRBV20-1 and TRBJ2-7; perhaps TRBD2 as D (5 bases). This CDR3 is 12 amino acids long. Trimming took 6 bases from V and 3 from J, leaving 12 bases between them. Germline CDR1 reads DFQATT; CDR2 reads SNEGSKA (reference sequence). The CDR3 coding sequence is TGCAGTGCCGAGATCGACTACTACGAGCAGTACTTC. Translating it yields CSAEIDYYEQYF.